What follows are 22 T cell receptor beta chains derived from one specimen sequenced in a study of blood T cells in healthy people across ages. A second PCR, run for about 7 to 11 cycles, used a sample-barcoded 5' primer plus a J-beta primer mix. TCRdb re-analysed the 5' RACE reads in MiXCR, keeping a single row per CDR3 protein. The data show about 1.5 million distinct CDR3 sequences, about 45% seen once. The sample comprised blood. The receptors originated from a young woman in good health.

The rearrangement links TRBV12-3 or TRBV12-4 to TRBJ1-5; 7 bases agree with TRBD1. The ends lost 5 bases at V and 1 base at J; junction bases unmatched: 5. CDR3 size: 15 residues. This chain's CDR3 is CASSRTGNSNQPQHF. CDR3 sequence (DNA): TGTGCCAGCAGTAGGACAGGCAACAGCAATCAGCCCCAGCATTTT.

J is TRBJ2-7 and V is TRBV7-2, with 7 bases identical to TRBD1. The CDR3 extends over 13 amino acids. The V segment lost 3 bases and the J segment 5 bases; nucleotides outside the gene matches: 4. Looked up from germline, CDR1 is SGHTA and CDR2 is FQGNSA. This CDR3 is CASSFGTENEQYF. The CDR3 DNA reads TGTGCCAGCAGCTTTGGGACAGAAAACGAGCAGTACTTC.

The chain has TRBV6-2 or TRBV6-3 and TRBJ1-5; unclear D gene. CDR1 and CDR2 from the germline V gene are MNHEY and SVGEGT. The CDR3 totals 14 residues. V gave up 2 bases and J gave up 7 bases, with 12 bases separating them. In DNA form, the CDR3 reads TGTGCCAGCAGTTACAGTCAAGGTGCCCAGCCCCAGCATTTT. This encodes CASSYSQGAQPQHF.

This clonotype was seen just once. The rearrangement joins TRBV6-6 to TRBJ2-2; D call uncertain. The V end was cut by 0 bases, the J end by 8 bases, with 10 bases between. This CDR3 has 14 amino acids. CDR1 is MNHNY and CDR2 is SVGAGI in the germline V gene (reference sequence). The CDR3 is CASSYSVAPGELFF. For the CDR3, the DNA is TGTGCCAGCAGTTACTCGGTGGCCCCAGGGGAGCTGTTTTTT.

CDR3 protein: CASSLLQAVDYNEQFF. The DNA of the CDR3 is TGTGCCAGCAGTCTCCTCCAAGCGGTCGACTACAATGAGCAGTTCTTC. J is TRBJ2-1 and V is TRBV27, with a possible D match to TRBD2 (5 bases). CDR3 length: 16 amino acids. Trimming pared 5 bases from V and 3 bases from J, leaving 17 bases between. Germline values: CDR1 MNHEY, CDR2 SMNVEV (reference sequence).

This chain uses TRBV7-2 with TRBJ2-7; no firm D call. Trimming pared 5 bases from V and 3 bases from J, leaving 20 bases between. Germline CDR1 SGHTA, CDR2 FQGNSA. This CDR3 region has 16 residues. The CDR3 DNA reads TGTGCCAGCAGCCGCGCCGAAGCCGGGCTAGGCTACGAGCAGTACTTC. This encodes CASSRAEAGLGYEQYF.

This clonotype turned up a few times. One base away lies a much larger clone, so this may be a sequencing read error. The V and J genes are TRBV20-1 and TRBJ1-2; D gene ambiguous. This CDR3 is built from 10 residues. The germline gives CDR1 DFQATT, CDR2 SNEGSKA (reference sequence). V shed 2 bases and J shed 6 bases, with 4 bases lying between them. The CDR3 coding sequence is TGCAGTGCTAGAAGTCATGGCTACACCTTC. It codes for CSARSHGYTF.

V usage is TRBV11-2 and J usage is TRBJ2-3; TRBD2 is a possible D gene (5 bases). The ends were cut back, 3 bases at V and 14 bases at J, with 15 bases in the middle. CDR3 length: 12 amino acids. Germline loops: CDR1 SGHAT, CDR2 FQNNGV. The CDR3 here is CASSFAGYVPYF. CDR3 in DNA: TGTGCCAGCAGCTTCGCGGGTTACGTCCCGTATTTT.

This clonotype has just a few counts. The chain has TRBV15 and TRBJ2-5; 9 bases map to TRBD2. The DNA end is more similar to TRBJ2-7, so the J call may be wrong. The germline CDR1 and CDR2 sequences are LNHNV and YYDKDF (reference sequence). CDR3 length: 14 amino acids. The CDR3 loop reads CATSSSGRLSEQYF. The CDR3 DNA reads TGTGCCACCAGCAGCAGCGGGAGGTTATCCGAGCAGTACTTC.

In this sample, this clonotype turned up many times. This sequence joins TRBV4-1 and TRBJ1-2; D call uncertain. Trimming removed 0 bases at V and 3 bases at J, with 11 bases between. Germline loops: CDR1 MGHRA, CDR2 YSYEKL. This CDR3 spans 15 amino acids. The CDR3 nucleotides are TGCGCCAGCAGCCAAGATTCCGAAACGTACTATGGCTACACCTTC. Translating gives CASSQDSETYYGYTF.

This clonotype was detected only a few times. J is TRBJ2-3 and V is TRBV6-1, with D perhaps TRBD1 or TRBD2 (5 bases each). CDR1 and CDR2 (germline): MNHNS, SASEGT. This CDR3 has 14 amino acids. The germline V and J ends were trimmed by 1 base and 5 bases, with 10 bases remaining between them. CDR3: CASSEGQRGDTQYF. The CDR3 DNA reads TGTGCCAGCAGTGAAGGTCAGAGGGGAGATACGCAGTATTTT.

J is TRBJ1-1 and V is TRBV29-1; D uncertain. Germline-derived CDR1 and CDR2 are SQVTM and ANQGSEA. V lost 1 base, J lost 1 base, and 10 bases lay in between. The CDR3 loop spans 14 amino acids. DNA of the CDR3: TGCAGCGTTGAAGCCCCCCCAGGGAACACTGAAGCTTTCTTT. This translates into CSVEAPPGNTEAFF.

V usage is TRBV7-9 and J usage is TRBJ2-2; 9 bases map to TRBD1. Germline V gene data show CDR1 as SEHNR and CDR2 as FQNEAQ (reference sequence). V was pared by 5 bases and J by 1 base, with 5 bases of the junction left unmatched. The CDR3 loop spans 16 amino acids. CDR3 in DNA: TGTGCCAGCAGCCCTCGGACAGGGGAGAACACCGGGGAGCTGTTTTTT. This encodes CASSPRTGENTGELFF.

This clonotype was observed a single time. The chain joins TRBV6-5 to TRBJ1-1; D not certain. The germline V gene has CDR1 MNHEY and CDR2 SVGAGI. This CDR3 contains 13 residues. V was trimmed by 0 bases and J by 6 bases, leaving 8 bases between them. The CDR3 sequence is CASSYSMGAEAFF. Written as DNA, the CDR3 is TGTGCCAGCAGTTACTCGATGGGCGCTGAAGCTTTCTTT.

This clonotype was picked up a small number of times. The J gene is TRBJ2-1, the V gene TRBV20-1; 11 bases match TRBD2. The CDR3 has 16 residues. Trimming took 1 base from V and 9 from J; bases not matched to a gene: 11. Germline CDR1 reads DFQATT; CDR2 reads SNEGSKA (reference sequence). The CDR3 bases are TGCAGTGCTAGAGCCCTTAGCGGGAGGGGGGGCGGTGAGCAGTTCTTC. Its protein product is CSARALSGRGGGEQFF.

The chain uses TRBV9 and TRBJ2-1, with a possible D match to TRBD1 (6 bases). V dropped 3 bases and J dropped 6 bases, with 13 bases sitting between them. The CDR3 covers 14 residues. CDR1 is SGDLS and CDR2 is YYNGEE in the germline V gene. CDR3 protein: CASSGAQGSNEQFF. In DNA, the CDR3 is TGTGCCAGCAGCGGAGCACAGGGCTCCAATGAGCAGTTCTTC.

The chain has TRBV23-1 and TRBJ1-5; D might be TRBD1 (5 bases). TRBV23-1 is noted as an ORF with a role that remains uncertain. The CDR3 totals 15 residues. The V end was cut by 6 bases, the J end by 0 bases, with 12 bases between. CDR3 in amino acids: CASSYRQTSNQPQHF. The CDR3 coding sequence is TGCGCCAGCAGCTATAGACAGACTAGCAATCAGCCCCAGCATTTT.

The gene calls are TRBV7-3 and TRBJ2-7; 9 bases match TRBD2. The CDR3 has 15 amino acids. Germline lookup yields CDR1 SGHTA and CDR2 FQGTGA. J gave up 7 bases and V 2 bases, and 9 bases lay outside the gene matches. The CDR3 spells CASSLDGTSSGEQYF. CDR3 nucleotides: TGTGCCAGCAGCTTAGATGGGACTAGCAGCGGTGAGCAGTACTTC. Full variable domain (missing parts from reference TRBV7-3 and TRBJ2-7): GAGVSQTPSNKVTEKGKYVELRCDPISGHTALYWYRQSLGQGPEFLIYFQGTGAADDSGLPNDRFFAVRPEGSVSTLKIQRTERGDSAVYLCASSLDGTSSGEQYFGPGTRLTVT.

The chain carries TRBV20-1 and TRBJ2-1; perhaps D is TRBD1 or TRBD2 (6 bases each). V lost 2 bases to trimming and J lost 2 bases, with 10 bases between them. Germline CDR1 and CDR2: DFQATT and SNEGSKA (reference sequence). The CDR3 covers 14 residues. CDR3 sequence reads: CSARTGAAYNEQFF. In nucleotides, the CDR3 is TGCAGTGCTAGAACGGGGGCAGCCTACAATGAGCAGTTCTTC.

J is TRBJ2-1 and V is TRBV29-1; 7 nucleotides line up with TRBD1. The CDR3 totals 11 residues. J gave up 10 bases and V 7 bases, and 7 bases lay outside the gene matches. CDR1 SQVTM and CDR2 ANQGSEA come from the germline V gene. CDR3 sequence: CSGIQGREQFF. CDR3 DNA sequence: TGCAGCGGGATACAGGGGCGGGAGCAGTTCTTC.

V usage is TRBV7-2 and J usage is TRBJ1-5; D possibly corresponds to TRBD1 (6 bases). Trimming pared 5 bases from V and 1 base from J, leaving 15 bases between. This CDR3 spans 16 amino acids. Germline values: CDR1 SGHTA, CDR2 FQGNSA. The CDR3 DNA sequence: TGTGCCAGCAGCCCGTCGGGGACACTGAGCAATCAGCCCCAGCATTTT. Protein sequence: CASSPSGTLSNQPQHF.

This chain links TRBV20-1 with TRBJ2-3; tentative D call: TRBD2 (5 bases). This CDR3 is 13 amino acids long. The V end was cut by 5 bases, the J end by 5 bases, with 14 bases between. Germline V gene lookup returns CDR1 DFQATT and CDR2 SNEGSKA (reference sequence). This chain's CDR3 is CSADRPGIDTQYF. Here the CDR3 DNA reads TGCAGTGCTGATCGGCCGGGGATAGATACGCAGTATTTT.